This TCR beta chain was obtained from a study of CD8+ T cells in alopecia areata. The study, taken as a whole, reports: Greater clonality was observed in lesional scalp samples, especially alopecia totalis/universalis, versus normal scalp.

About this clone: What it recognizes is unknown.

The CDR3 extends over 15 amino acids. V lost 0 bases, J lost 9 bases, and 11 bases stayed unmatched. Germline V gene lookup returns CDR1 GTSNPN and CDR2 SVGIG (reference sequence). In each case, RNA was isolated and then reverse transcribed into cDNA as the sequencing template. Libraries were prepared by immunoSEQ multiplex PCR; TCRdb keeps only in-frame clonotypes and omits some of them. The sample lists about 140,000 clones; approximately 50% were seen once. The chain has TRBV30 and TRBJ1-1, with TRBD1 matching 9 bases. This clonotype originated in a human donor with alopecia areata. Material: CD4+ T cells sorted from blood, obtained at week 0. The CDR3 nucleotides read TGTGCCTGGAGTGTGAGGACAGGGGTTTCGGAGAAAGCTTTCTTT. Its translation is CAWSVRTGVSEKAFF.